This T cell receptor beta chain was recovered during a study of tumor-infiltrating lymphocytes in primary liver carcinoma. Study-wide background: Stage T1-T3 N0M0 tumors measured about 4.2 to 10 cm at most. Study conclusions and caveats: Top-250-clone fractions were significantly higher in tumors than in blood (p = 0.039). Tumor region pairs overlapped more than did tumor-adjacent and tumor-blood pairs.

A note on this clonotype: Antigen unknown. At one end the junction does not follow the germline gene, possibly because of a read error.

The germline CDR1 and CDR2 sequences are SGHAT and FQNNGV. The CDR3 runs to 14 residues. The blood RNA (from unsorted whole blood) was obtained, and germline DNA was also extracted. In advance of surgery, 3 to 4.5 milliliters of peripheral blood were collected. A constant-region primer served to make TCR beta cDNA from about 490 ng total RNA. Libraries covering TCR beta were generated through three nested multiplex PCR rounds (using a slightly modified ARM-PCR). TRBV1-TRBV30 forward primers paired with a C-beta reverse primer were used in the first two PCR rounds, which ran roughly 11 cycles each. TCRdb reanalysed the multiplex PCR reads using MiXCR and keeps one entry per CDR3 protein. The sample lists 300,000 to 400,000 distinct CDR3 sequences, 65% occurring once.

The genes are TRBV11-2 and TRBJ1-4; maybe TRBD1 (5 bases). The specimen was peripheral blood. This receptor was obtained from a man aged 40-49 years with primary liver carcinoma and hepatitis B virus infection. CDR3 protein: CANSKTGGNEELFF. CDR3 nucleotides: TGTGCCAACAGCAAGACGGGGGGTAATGAAGAACTGTTTTTT.